One T cell receptor (beta chain) is described in this entry. Trimming left V 10 bases short and J 7 bases short, with 11 bases between. The CDR3 is 11 amino acids. Germline assignment: CDR1 ENHRY and CDR2 SYGVKD. This specimen comes from a study of blood T cell repertoires in COVID-19. The overall study: Sites across the United States, Italy and Spain contributed samples from acute and convalescent COVID-19. T cells, B-cell-depleted T cells, or PBMCs provided the cDNA or gDNA that served as material.

Original processing methods: Estimation of nucleated cell counts relied on the amplification of reference gene primers. Produced via immunoSEQ multiplex PCR; TCRdb's table is partial and in-frame only. V, J and clone size were drawn from that table, and D and trimming were deduced from the DNA. In the table there are some 80,000 clones, 90% of which are singletons. The material sequenced was peripheral blood. The chain recombines TRBV10-3 with TRBJ2-1; no clear D. The TCR was taken from a human donor in a cohort sampled during active COVID-19. The CDR3 coding sequence is TGTGCCACGAGTTCAACTAATGAGCAGTTCTTC. It yields the protein CATSSTNEQFF.